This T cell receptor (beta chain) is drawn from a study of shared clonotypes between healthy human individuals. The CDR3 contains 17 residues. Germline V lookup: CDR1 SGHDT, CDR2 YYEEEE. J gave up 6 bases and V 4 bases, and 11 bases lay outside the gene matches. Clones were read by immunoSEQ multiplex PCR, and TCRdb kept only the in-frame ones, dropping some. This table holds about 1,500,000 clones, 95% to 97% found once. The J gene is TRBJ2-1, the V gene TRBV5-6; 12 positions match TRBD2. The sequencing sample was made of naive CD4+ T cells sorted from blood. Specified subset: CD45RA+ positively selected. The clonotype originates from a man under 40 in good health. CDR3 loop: CASSKTSGSPSFNEQFF. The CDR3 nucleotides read TGTGCCAGCAGCAAGACTAGCGGGAGTCCCAGCTTCAATGAGCAGTTCTTC.